This T cell receptor (beta chain) comes out of a study of response to subunit inactivated influenza vaccine. Study outcomes and limitations: It was the authors' suggestion that each seasonal influenza vaccination recruits few new T cells.

TCRdb processed the RT-PCR reads anew with MiXCR; each CDR3 protein has one entry. The sample lists roughly 550,000 distinct CDR3 sequences; less than 25% were seen once. Germline trimming cut 4 bases from V and 1 base from J; bases unmatched to any gene: 2. Germline assignment: CDR1 SGDLS and CDR2 YYNGEE. The length of the CDR3 is 16 residues. To note about this clonotype: Its target is not known.

The same data also went into a second study, on T cells expressing NK-cell markers. That study adds: As the method of synthesis, 5'RACE template switching with UMIs yielded TCR beta cDNA. Dominant NKG2C+ clonotypes made up roughly 1.0-7.5% of CD8+ T cells in roughly six donors. Clones of NKG2C+ T cells that had expanded were of unclear HCMV specificity.

The genes are TRBV9 and TRBJ2-2; 12 nucleotides agree with TRBD2. The origin of this receptor is a man aged 50 to 60 who received an inactivated influenza vaccine. The specimen comprised CD4+ T cells sorted from PBMCs, sampled less than 13 days after vaccination. CDR3 nucleotide sequence: TGTGCCAGCAGCTCTAGCGGGAGGGAGAACACCGGGGAGCTGTTTTTT. Amino acid sequence: CASSSSGRENTGELFF.